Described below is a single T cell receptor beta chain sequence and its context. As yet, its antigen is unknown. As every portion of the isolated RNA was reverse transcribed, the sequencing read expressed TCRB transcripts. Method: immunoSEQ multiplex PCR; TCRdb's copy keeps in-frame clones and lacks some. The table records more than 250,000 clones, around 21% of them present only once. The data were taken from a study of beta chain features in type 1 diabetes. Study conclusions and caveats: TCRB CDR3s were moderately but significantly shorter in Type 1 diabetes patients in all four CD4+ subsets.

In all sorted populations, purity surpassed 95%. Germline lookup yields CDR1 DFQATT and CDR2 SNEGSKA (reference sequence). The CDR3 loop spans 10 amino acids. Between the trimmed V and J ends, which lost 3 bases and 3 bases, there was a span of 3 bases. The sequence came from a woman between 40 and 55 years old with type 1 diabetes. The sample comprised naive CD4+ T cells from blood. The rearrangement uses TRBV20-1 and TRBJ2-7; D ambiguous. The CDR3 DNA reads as TGCAGTGCTAGCGGCTACGAGCAGTACTTC. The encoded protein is CSASGYEQYF.